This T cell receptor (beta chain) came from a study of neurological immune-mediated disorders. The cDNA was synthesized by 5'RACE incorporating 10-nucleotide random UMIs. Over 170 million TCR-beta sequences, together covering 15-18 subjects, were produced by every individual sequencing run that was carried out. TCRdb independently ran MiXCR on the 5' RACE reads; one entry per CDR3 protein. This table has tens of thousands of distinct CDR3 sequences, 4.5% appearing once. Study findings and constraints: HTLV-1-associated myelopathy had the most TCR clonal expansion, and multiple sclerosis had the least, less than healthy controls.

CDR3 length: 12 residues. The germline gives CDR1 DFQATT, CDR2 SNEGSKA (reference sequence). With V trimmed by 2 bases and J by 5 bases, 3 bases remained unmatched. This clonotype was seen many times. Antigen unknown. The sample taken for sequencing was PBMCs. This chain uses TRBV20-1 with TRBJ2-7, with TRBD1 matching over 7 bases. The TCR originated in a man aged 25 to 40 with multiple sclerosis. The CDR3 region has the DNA TGCAGTGCTAGAAAGACAGGGAACGAGCAGTACTTC. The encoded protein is CSARKTGNEQYF.